Sequencing of this TCR beta chain was carried out in a study of long-term antiretroviral therapy in people with HIV. Overall study: Initial samples were collected about a decade before the 2015 immediate-ART recommendation.

The authors ran the immunoSEQ assay, v3.0, at survey level. The method was immunoSEQ multiplex PCR; TCRdb's version includes in-frame clones alone and lacks a portion of them. The table has about 34,000 clones, around 84% seen once. The CDR3 spans 12 residues. V lost 5 bases and J lost 0, with 5 bases in between. CDR1 is MNHNY and CDR2 is SVGAGI in the germline V gene (reference sequence). This clone was recorded a few times. Source: unsorted PBMCs, taken about 2.7 years before starting antiretroviral therapy. This TCR was sampled from a woman aged 25 to 39 with HIV. The V gene is TRBV6-6, the J gene TRBJ2-7; no clear D. CDR3 residues: CASSRSSYEQYF. The CDR3 coding sequence is TGTGCCAGCAGTCGGAGCTCCTACGAGCAGTACTTC.